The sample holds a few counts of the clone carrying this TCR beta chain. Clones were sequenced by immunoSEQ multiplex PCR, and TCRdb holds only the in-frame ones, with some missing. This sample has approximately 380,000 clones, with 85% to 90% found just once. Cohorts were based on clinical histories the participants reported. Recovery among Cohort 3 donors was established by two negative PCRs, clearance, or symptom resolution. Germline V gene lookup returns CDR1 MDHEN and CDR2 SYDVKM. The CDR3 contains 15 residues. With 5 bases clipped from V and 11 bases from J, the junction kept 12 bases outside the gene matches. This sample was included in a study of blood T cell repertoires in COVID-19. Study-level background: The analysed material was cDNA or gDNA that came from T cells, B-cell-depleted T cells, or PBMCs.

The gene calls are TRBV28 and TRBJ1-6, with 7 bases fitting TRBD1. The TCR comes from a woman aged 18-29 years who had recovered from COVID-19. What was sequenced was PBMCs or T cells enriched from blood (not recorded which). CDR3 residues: CASSQTGQGDAPLHF. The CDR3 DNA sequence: TGTGCCAGCAGTCAAACGGGGCAGGGGGACGCACCCCTCCACTTT.